A single sample gave rise to the 6 T cell receptor beta chains below, sequenced in a study of Ad26.COV2.S vaccination and SARS-CoV-2 variants. Treatment in this sample: roughly 19 received Ad26.COV2.S at low or high dose, single or two shots; a few received placebo; per-sample allocation not given. Material that was analyzed had been drawn on day 63 after the first vaccine or placebo injection. Some clones are missing from TCRdb's copy, which holds only in-frame ones; the method was immunoSEQ multiplex PCR. Here the sample spans about 430,000 clones, about nine tenths being singletons. This material consisted of peripheral blood, taken in a trial of Ad26.COV2.S vaccine versus placebo. These receptors were taken from a person aged 18-65 years who received the Ad26.COV2.S COVID-19 vaccine or a placebo.

V gene TRBV13 combines with J gene TRBJ2-7; 8 bases line up with TRBD2. The V gene end was trimmed by 1 base and the J gene end by 1 base; junction bases not matched to a gene: 9. The CDR3 contains 17 residues. CDR1 PRHDT and CDR2 FYEKMQ come from the germline V gene (reference sequence). The DNA for the CDR3 is TGTGCCAGCAGCTTAGAGGCGGGAGGCTCCCGTTCCTACGAGCAGTACTTC. Its protein is CASSLEAGGSRSYEQYF.

The V call is TRBV10-2, the J call TRBJ1-2; D gene uncertain. Germline values: CDR1 WSHSY, CDR2 SAAADI. The CDR3 is 13 residues long. V shed 2 bases and J shed 3 bases, with 7 bases lying between them. CDR3 nucleotide sequence: TGCGCCAGCAGTGAGATAACAGACTATGGCTACACCTTC. This sequence encodes CASSEITDYGYTF.

The genes are TRBV10-3 and TRBJ2-2; D is perhaps TRBD1 (6 bases). Looked up from germline, CDR1 is ENHRY and CDR2 is SYGVKD. The germline V and J ends were trimmed by 7 bases and 6 bases, with 21 bases remaining between them. The CDR3 loop spans 16 amino acids. The CDR3 loop is CAITGRGIDGAGELFF. CDR3 sequence (DNA): TGTGCCATCACGGGCAGGGGTATTGATGGGGCCGGGGAGCTGTTTTTT.

The J gene is TRBJ2-7, the V gene TRBV15, with TRBD1 identical over 8 bases. V lost 1 base to trimming and J lost 7 bases; unmatched junction nucleotides: 6. The V gene's germline CDR1 is LNHNV and CDR2 YYDKDF (reference sequence). The CDR3 sequence is 14 residues long. The CDR3 is CATSRGQGAGEQYF. The DNA for the CDR3 is TGTGCCACCAGCAGAGGTCAGGGGGCGGGGGAGCAGTACTTC. The full variable domain, in which reference TRBV15 and TRBJ2-7 provide the parts outside the CDR3, is DAMVIQNPRYQVTQFGKPVTLSCSQTLNHNVMYWYQQKSSQAPKLLFHYYDKDFNNEADTPDNFQSRRPNTSFCFLDIRSPGLGDTAMYLCATSRGQGAGEQYFGPGTRLTVT.

For this clone: Other nucleotide sequences in the sample specify the same CDR3. V usage is TRBV7-9 and J usage is TRBJ2-7; D not certain. The V gene's germline CDR1 is SEHNR and CDR2 FQNEAQ (reference sequence). The CDR3 runs to 12 residues. The V and J ends lost 4 bases and 3 bases respectively, with 7 bases between them. Written as DNA, the CDR3 is TGTGCCAGCAGCTCAGAGAACTACGAGCAGTACTTC. The encoded protein is CASSSENYEQYF.

In this sample, this clone turned up once. V is TRBV6-2 or TRBV6-3 and J is TRBJ2-3; 15 nucleotides match TRBD2. The V gene end was trimmed by 2 bases and the J gene end by 0 bases; junction bases not matched to a gene: 9. CDR3 size: 20 residues. Germline V gene lookup returns CDR1 MNHEY and CDR2 SVGEGT. This chain's CDR3 is CASSYPGLAGGRASTDTQYF. The CDR3 coding sequence is TGTGCCAGCAGTTACCCGGGACTAGCGGGAGGACGCGCTAGCACAGATACGCAGTATTTT.